What follows is one TCR beta chain and its context. These data belong to a study of blood T cell repertoires in COVID-19. On the study more broadly: In each case, the material was cDNA or gDNA derived from T cells, B-cell-depleted T cells, or PBMCs.

Authors' data handling: Reference gene primer amplification gave estimated nucleated cell counts. Profiled with immunoSEQ multiplex PCR; TCRdb holds only in-frame clones, not every one. The DNA gave D and trimming, while V, J and clone size come from that table. Of roughly 300,000 clones listed, approximately 90% are singletons. There are 14 residues in the CDR3. The ends lost 5 bases at V and 0 bases at J; junction bases unmatched: 3. Germline V CDR1 and CDR2: SGHNT, YENEEA. Residents of under 25 US areas, aged about 18 to 89 years, made up the participants. Among Cohort 3 donors, those recovered had two negative PCRs, clearance, or symptom resolution.

The rearrangement joins TRBV11-3 to TRBJ2-5; TRBD2 matches 7 bases. The source is a man aged 25 to 40 who had recovered from COVID-19. Sequenced sample: PBMCs or T cells enriched from blood (not recorded which). CDR3 in DNA: TGTGCCAGCAGCCCCGGGACTAACCAAGAGACCCAGTACTTC. It yields the protein CASSPGTNQETQYF.